Presented here are 16 T cell receptor beta chains from one specimen sequenced in a study of T cell repertoires in cytomegalovirus infection. TCRdb passed the reads through MiXCR, listing each CDR3 protein once. The sample contains 55,000 to 70,000 distinct CDR3 sequences, roughly 34% of which appear only once. No antigen is known for these receptors. The sequenced sample consisted of PBMCs, sequenced either directly or after in vitro stimulation (not recorded which). All receptors derive from a human donor in good health (CMV status not recorded). Some clones in this sample may be carry-over from other donors' samples.

The J gene is TRBJ1-4, the V gene TRBV27; TRBD1 agrees at 8 bases. There are 15 residues in the CDR3. V lost 3 bases to trimming and J lost 8 bases; unmatched junction nucleotides: 8. Germline V gene sequence: CDR1 MNHEY, CDR2 SMNVEV (reference sequence). The CDR3 loop reads CASSLYQGAREKLFF. CDR3 sequence (DNA): TGTGCCAGCAGTTTGTACCAGGGGGCGAGAGAAAAACTGTTTTTT.

The V and J genes are TRBV19 and TRBJ1-1, with D unclear. V was shortened by 8 bases and J by 0 bases, with 10 bases between the two germline ends. The CDR3 runs 13 residues. Germline-derived CDR1 and CDR2 are LNHDA and SQIVND (reference sequence). The CDR3: CASLLSVNTEAFF. In DNA, the CDR3 is TGTGCCAGTCTTCTCTCAGTGAACACTGAAGCTTTCTTT.

The chain employs TRBV11-2 and TRBJ2-7; D gene unclear. The V gene's germline CDR1 is SGHAT and CDR2 FQNNGV. The V gene lost 3 bases and the J gene lost 7 bases, with 10 bases spanning the gap. The CDR3 runs to 12 residues. The CDR3, as DNA: TGTGCCAGCAGCTTGTTATCTGGGGAGCAGTACTTC. It codes for CASSLLSGEQYF.

The J gene is TRBJ1-2, the V gene TRBV5-1; tentative D call: TRBD1 (5 bases). V was clipped by 2 bases and J by 6 bases, with 11 bases between them. The CDR3 covers 13 residues. Looked up from germline, CDR1 is SGHRS and CDR2 is YFSETQ. As DNA, the CDR3 is TGCGCCAGCAGCTTCTCAGGGTTGCATGGCTACACCTTC. This codes for CASSFSGLHGYTF.

The gene calls are TRBV20-1 and TRBJ2-1; D possibly matches TRBD1 or TRBD2 (5 bases each). Trimming removed 0 bases at V and 5 bases at J, with 14 bases between. Germline V gene sequence: CDR1 DFQATT, CDR2 SNEGSKA (reference sequence). The CDR3 sequence is 15 residues long. In DNA, the CDR3 is TGCAGTGCTAGAGATAGAGGCTGGGGGAACAATGAGCAGTTCTTC. Translated: CSARDRGWGNNEQFF.

This clonotype was detected only a few times. The genes are TRBV7-8 and TRBJ2-7; perhaps D is TRBD1 or TRBD2 (7 bases each). Germline CDR1 is SGHVS and CDR2 is FQNEAQ. This CDR3 comprises 16 residues. The V end lost 4 bases, the J end lost 4 bases, and 20 bases lay between the germline ends. CDR3 bases: TGTGCCAGCAGCTACCCCCAGGGGGGGTCCCCTTACGAGCAGTACTTC. Translating gives CASSYPQGGSPYEQYF.

The chain recombines TRBV9 with TRBJ2-7; no firm D call. The V gene's germline CDR1 is SGDLS and CDR2 YYNGEE. This CDR3 has 14 amino acids. V shed 0 bases and J shed 1 base, with 8 bases lying between them. Written as DNA, the CDR3 is TGTGCCAGCAGCGTAGACCCTAGTTCCTACGAGCAGTACTTC. Protein: CASSVDPSSYEQYF.

The rearrangement uses TRBV2 and TRBJ1-6; possibly TRBD1 for D (5 bases). Germline V lookup: CDR1 SNHLY, CDR2 FYNNEI. With 3 bases removed from V and 10 bases from J, the gap between germline ends came to 16 bases. This CDR3 is built from 15 residues. The CDR3, as DNA: TGTGCCAGCAGTGATCGGGACCCCAGCCGGTCACCCCTCCACTTT. It specifies CASSDRDPSRSPLHF. Drawing the rest from reference TRBV2 and TRBJ1-6, the complete variable domain is EPEVTQTPSHQVTQMGQEVILRCVPISNHLYFYWYRQILGQKVEFLVSFYNNEISEKSEIFDDQFSVERPDGSNFTLKIRSTKLEDSAMYFCASSDRDPSRSPLHFGNGTRLTVT.

The chain is built from TRBV7-6 and TRBJ2-5, with D perhaps matching TRBD1 (6 bases). The CDR3 covers 12 residues. Germline CDR1 SGHVS, CDR2 FNYEAQ. V lost 5 bases and J lost 13, with 17 bases in between. As DNA, the CDR3 is TGTGCCAGCAGCGGGACCAACAGGGCCCCGTACTTC. Its protein product is CASSGTNRAPYF.

The chain combines TRBV5-4 with TRBJ2-7, with D perhaps TRBD2 (5 bases). Trimming took 3 bases from V and 0 from J, leaving 10 bases between them. Germline V CDR1 and CDR2: SGHNT, YYREEE (reference sequence). The length of the CDR3 is 14 residues. CDR3 coding DNA: TGTGCCAGCAGCTGGGAGACGGGCTCCTACGAGCAGTACTTC. Amino acids: CASSWETGSYEQYF.

Only a few counts were recorded for this clonotype. The chain is built from TRBV20-1 and TRBJ1-5; D possibly corresponds to TRBD1 (5 bases). Trimming took 1 base from V and 6 from J, leaving 19 bases between them. The CDR3 extends over 16 amino acids. Per the germline V gene, CDR1 is DFQATT and CDR2 is SNEGSKA (reference sequence). The CDR3 loop is CSARVSGGLNTQPQHF. The CDR3 DNA is TGCAGTGCTAGAGTTTCCGGGGGATTGAATACTCAGCCCCAGCATTTT.

This clonotype came up a few times. The chain recombines TRBV20-1 with TRBJ2-3; 12 nucleotides match TRBD2. V was clipped by 3 bases and J by 4 bases; unmatched bases: 11. This CDR3 is 17 amino acids long. Germline V lookup: CDR1 DFQATT, CDR2 SNEGSKA (reference sequence). CDR3 DNA sequence: TGCAGTGCTAGCGAATCTAGCGGGGGGGCCAAGGCAGATACGCAGTATTTT. The encoded protein is CSASESSGGAKADTQYF.

The chain combines TRBV6-6 with TRBJ2-5; 9 bases fit TRBD1. Losses at the gene ends were 5 bases for V and 2 bases for J; bases not matched to a gene: 9. CDR3 size: 16 residues. Germline V CDR1 and CDR2: MNHNY, SVGAGI (reference sequence). CDR3 nucleotides: TGTGCCAGCAGTCCAGGGACAGGGCCGGGGCAAGAGACCCAGTACTTC. Amino acid sequence: CASSPGTGPGQETQYF.

The chain joins TRBV14 to TRBJ2-3; no firm D call. Trimming shortened V by 4 bases and J by 2 bases, and 7 bases separated the two germline ends. The germline V gene has CDR1 SGHDN and CDR2 FVKESK. The CDR3 covers 13 residues. CDR3 residues: CASSLRVTDTQYF. CDR3 in DNA: TGTGCCAGCAGCCTTCGGGTCACAGATACGCAGTATTTT.

This clonotype was observed once. Without the conserved terminal phenylalanine or tryptophan, this CDR3 likely stems from a read error. This chain links TRBV20-1 with TRBJ2-5, with D possibly being TRBD1 or TRBD2 (5 bases each). The CDR3 is 17 amino acids. Trimming took off 0 bases at V and 1 base at J, with 18 bases between the two ends. CDR1 and CDR2 (germline): DFQATT, SNEGSKA (reference sequence). CDR3 loop: CSARDLRDPYPQETQYL. CDR3 nucleotide sequence: TGCAGTGCTAGAGACCTCCGGGACCCTTACCCCCAAGAGACCCAGTACCTC.

The rearrangement uses TRBV9 and TRBJ2-1, with 7 positions matching TRBD2. The V segment lost 4 bases and the J segment 9 bases; nucleotides outside the gene matches: 7. The CDR3 has 13 residues. CDR1 is SGDLS and CDR2 is YYNGEE in the germline V gene. CDR3 residues: CASSSGGSSEQFF. In nucleotides, the CDR3 is TGTGCCAGCAGCTCCGGGGGGTCCAGTGAGCAGTTCTTC.